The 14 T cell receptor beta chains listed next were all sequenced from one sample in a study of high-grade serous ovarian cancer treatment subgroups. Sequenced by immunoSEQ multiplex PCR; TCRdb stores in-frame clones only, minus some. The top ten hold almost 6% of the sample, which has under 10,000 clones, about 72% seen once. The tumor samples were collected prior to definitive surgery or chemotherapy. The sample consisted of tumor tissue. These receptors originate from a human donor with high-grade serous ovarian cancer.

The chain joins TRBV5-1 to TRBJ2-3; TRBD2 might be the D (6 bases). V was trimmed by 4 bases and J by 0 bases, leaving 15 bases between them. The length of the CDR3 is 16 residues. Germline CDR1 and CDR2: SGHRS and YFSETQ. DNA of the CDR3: TGCGCCAGCAGCGGGCGACTAGGCCCTAGCACAGATACGCAGTATTTT. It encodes CASSGRLGPSTDTQYF.

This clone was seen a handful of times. The CDR3 sequence is CSVYSPVSTYEQYF. In DNA form, the CDR3 reads TGCAGCGTTTACTCACCTGTTAGCACCTACGAGCAGTACTTC. V is TRBV29-1 and J is TRBJ2-7; D call uncertain. The V end lost 5 bases, the J end lost 2 bases, and 16 bases lay between the germline ends. The germline V gene has CDR1 SQVTM and CDR2 ANQGSEA. The CDR3 length is 14 residues.

The DNA of the CDR3 is TGCGCCAGCAGCCGAGACGGGACTAGCGGGAAAGGTACGCAGTATTTT. It yields the protein CASSRDGTSGKGTQYF. The chain combines TRBV4-3 with TRBJ2-3, with 13 bases aligning to TRBD2. V lost 4 bases to trimming and J lost 8 bases; unmatched junction nucleotides: 9. Germline V CDR1 and CDR2: LGHNA, YSLEER. The CDR3 is 16 residues long.

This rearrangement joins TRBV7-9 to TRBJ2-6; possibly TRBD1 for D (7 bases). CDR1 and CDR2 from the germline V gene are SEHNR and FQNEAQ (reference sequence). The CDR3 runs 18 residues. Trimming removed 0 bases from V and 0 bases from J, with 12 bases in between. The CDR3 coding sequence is TGTGCCAGCAGCTTAGCCGGCGGGACAGCCTCTGGGGCCAACGTCCTGACTTTC. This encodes CASSLAGGTASGANVLTF. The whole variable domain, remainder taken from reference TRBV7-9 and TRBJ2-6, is DTGVSQNPRHKITKRGQNVTFRCDPISEHNRLYWYRQTLGQGPEFLTYFQNEAQLEKSRLLSDRFSAERPKGSFSTLEIQRTEQGDSAMYLCASSLAGGTASGANVLTFGAGSRLTVL.

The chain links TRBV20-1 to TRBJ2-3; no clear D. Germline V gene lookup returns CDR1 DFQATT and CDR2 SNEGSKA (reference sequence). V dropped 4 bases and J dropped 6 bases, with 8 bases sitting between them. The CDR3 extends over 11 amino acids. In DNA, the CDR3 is TGCAGTGCTACCCATCACGATACGCAGTATTTT. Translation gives CSATHHDTQYF.

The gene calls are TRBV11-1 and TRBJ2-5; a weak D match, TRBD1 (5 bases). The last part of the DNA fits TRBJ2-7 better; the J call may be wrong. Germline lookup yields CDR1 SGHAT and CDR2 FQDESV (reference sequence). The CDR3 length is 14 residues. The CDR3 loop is CASSVTGSLYEQYF. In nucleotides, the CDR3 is TGTGCCAGCAGTGTAACAGGATCCTTATACGAGCAGTACTTC.

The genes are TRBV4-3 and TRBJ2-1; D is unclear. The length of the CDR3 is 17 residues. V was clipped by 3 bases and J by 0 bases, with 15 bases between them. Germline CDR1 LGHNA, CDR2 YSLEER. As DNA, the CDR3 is TGCGCCAGCAGCCATCCGCGCCAGACGGCCTCCTACAATGAGCAGTTCTTC. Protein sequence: CASSHPRQTASYNEQFF.

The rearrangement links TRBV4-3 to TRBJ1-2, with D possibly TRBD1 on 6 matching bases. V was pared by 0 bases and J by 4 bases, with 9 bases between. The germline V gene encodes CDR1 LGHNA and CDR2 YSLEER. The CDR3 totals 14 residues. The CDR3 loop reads CASSQDPGAYGYTF. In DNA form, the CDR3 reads TGCGCCAGCAGCCAAGATCCGGGGGCCTATGGCTACACCTTC.

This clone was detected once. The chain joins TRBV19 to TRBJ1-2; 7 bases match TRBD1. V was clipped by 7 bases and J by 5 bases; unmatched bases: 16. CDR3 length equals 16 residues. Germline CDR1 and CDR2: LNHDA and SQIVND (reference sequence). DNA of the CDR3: TGTGCCAGTATGGAGACAGGGATTCCCGGTGGATATGGCTACACCTTC. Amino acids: CASMETGIPGGYGYTF. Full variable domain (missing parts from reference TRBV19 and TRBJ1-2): DGGITQSPKYLFRKEGQNVTLSCEQNLNHDAMYWYRQDPGQGLRLIYYSQIVNDFQKGDIAEGYSVSREKKESFPLTVTSAQKNPTAFYLCASMETGIPGGYGYTFGSGTRLTVV.

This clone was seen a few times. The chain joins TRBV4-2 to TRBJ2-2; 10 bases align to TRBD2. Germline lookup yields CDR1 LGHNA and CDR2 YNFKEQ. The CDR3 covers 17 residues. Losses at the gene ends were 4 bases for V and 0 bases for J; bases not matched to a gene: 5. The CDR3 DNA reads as TGTGCCAGCAGCCCGATTGGACTAGCGGCGAACACCGGGGAGCTGTTTTTT. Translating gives CASSPIGLAANTGELFF.

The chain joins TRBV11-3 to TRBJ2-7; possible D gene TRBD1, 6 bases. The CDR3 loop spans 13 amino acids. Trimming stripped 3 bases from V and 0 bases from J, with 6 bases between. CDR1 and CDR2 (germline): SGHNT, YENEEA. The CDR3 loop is CASSLDSSYEQYF. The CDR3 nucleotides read TGTGCCAGCAGCTTGGACAGCTCCTACGAGCAGTACTTC.

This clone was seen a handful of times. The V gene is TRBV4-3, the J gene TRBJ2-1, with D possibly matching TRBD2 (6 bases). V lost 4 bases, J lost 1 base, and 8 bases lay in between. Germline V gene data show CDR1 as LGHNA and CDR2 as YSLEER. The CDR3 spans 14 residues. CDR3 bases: TGCGCCAGCAGCCGAGGAGGGTCCTACAATGAGCAGTTCTTC. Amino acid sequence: CASSRGGSYNEQFF.

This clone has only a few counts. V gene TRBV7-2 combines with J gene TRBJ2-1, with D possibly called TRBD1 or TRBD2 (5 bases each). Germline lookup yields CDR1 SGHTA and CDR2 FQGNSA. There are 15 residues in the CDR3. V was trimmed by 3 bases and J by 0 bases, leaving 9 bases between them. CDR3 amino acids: CASSLGVSSYNEQFF. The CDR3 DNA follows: TGTGCCAGCAGCTTGGGGGTTAGCTCCTACAATGAGCAGTTCTTC.

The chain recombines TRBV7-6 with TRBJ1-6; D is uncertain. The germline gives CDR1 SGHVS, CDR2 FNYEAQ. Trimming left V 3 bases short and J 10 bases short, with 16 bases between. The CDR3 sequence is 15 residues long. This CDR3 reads CASSLEAAGKSPLHF. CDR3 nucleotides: TGTGCCAGCAGCTTGGAAGCTGCGGGTAAATCACCCCTCCACTTT.